The source of this T cell receptor (beta chain) is a study of neoadjuvant anti-PD-1 for oral cavity cancer. Sample time point: after neoadjuvant nivolumab, at surgical resection. Sequenced by immunoSEQ multiplex PCR; TCRdb stores in-frame clones only, minus some. Among about 42,000 clones listed, 77% were seen once. V was clipped by 7 bases and J by 10 bases, with 19 bases between them. From germline, CDR1 is SNHLY and CDR2 FYNNEI. CDR3 length: 13 residues. The rearrangement uses TRBV2 and TRBJ1-1; weak D call: TRBD1 (6 bases). The source material was PBMCs, sampled after nivolumab (anti-PD-1) treatment. The origin of this receptor is a person between 40 and 79 years old with oral cavity squamous cell carcinoma. The DNA of the CDR3 is TGTGCCAGCATTCGGACCGAGGGGGGATTAGCTTTCTTT. It translates to CASIRTEGGLAFF.